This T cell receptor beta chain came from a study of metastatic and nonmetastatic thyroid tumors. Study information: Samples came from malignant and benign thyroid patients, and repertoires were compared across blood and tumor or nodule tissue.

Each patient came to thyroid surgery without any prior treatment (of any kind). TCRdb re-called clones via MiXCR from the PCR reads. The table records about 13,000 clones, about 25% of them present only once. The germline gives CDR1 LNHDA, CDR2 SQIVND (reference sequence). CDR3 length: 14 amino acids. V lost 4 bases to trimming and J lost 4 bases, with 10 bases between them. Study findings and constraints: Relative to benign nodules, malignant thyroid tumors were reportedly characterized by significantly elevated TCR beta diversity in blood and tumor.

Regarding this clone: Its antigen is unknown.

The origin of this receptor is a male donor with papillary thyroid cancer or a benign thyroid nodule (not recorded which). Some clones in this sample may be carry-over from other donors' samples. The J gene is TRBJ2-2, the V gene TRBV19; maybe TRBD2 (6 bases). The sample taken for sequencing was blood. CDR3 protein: CASSKGRPTGELFF. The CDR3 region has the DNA TGTGCCAGTAGTAAAGGGAGGCCCACCGGGGAGCTGTTTTTT. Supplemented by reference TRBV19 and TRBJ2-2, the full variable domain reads DGGITQSPKYLFRKEGQNVTLSCEQNLNHDAMYWYRQDPGQGLRLIYYSQIVNDFQKGDIAEGYSVSREKKESFPLTVTSAQKNPTAFYLCASSKGRPTGELFFGEGSRLTVL.